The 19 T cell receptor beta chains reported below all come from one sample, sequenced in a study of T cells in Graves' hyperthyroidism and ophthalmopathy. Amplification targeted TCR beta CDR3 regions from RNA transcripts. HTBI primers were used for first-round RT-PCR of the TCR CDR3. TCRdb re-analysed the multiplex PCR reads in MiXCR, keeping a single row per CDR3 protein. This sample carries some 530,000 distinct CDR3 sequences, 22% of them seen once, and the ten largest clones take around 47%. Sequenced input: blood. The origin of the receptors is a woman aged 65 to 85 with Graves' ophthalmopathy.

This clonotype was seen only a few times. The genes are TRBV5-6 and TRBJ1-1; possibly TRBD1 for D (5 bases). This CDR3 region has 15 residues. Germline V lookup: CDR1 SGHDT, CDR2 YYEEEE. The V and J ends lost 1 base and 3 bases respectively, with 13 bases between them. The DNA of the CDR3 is TGTGCCAGCAGCTTGAGCGGGGGGTTGTACACTGAAGCTTTCTTT. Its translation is CASSLSGGLYTEAFF.

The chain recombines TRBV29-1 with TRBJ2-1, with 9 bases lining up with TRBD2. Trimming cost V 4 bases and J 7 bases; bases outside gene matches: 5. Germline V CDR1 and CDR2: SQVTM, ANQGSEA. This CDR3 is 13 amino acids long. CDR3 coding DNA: TGCAGCGTTGTTGCGGGAGGGGGGAATGAGCAGTTCTTC. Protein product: CSVVAGGGNEQFF.

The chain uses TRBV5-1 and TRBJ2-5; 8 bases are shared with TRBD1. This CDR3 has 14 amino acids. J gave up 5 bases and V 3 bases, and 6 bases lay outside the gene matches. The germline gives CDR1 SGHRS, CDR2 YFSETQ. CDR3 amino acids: CASSSGQEGETQYF. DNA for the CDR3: TGCGCCAGCAGCTCGGGACAGGAGGGGGAGACCCAGTACTTC.

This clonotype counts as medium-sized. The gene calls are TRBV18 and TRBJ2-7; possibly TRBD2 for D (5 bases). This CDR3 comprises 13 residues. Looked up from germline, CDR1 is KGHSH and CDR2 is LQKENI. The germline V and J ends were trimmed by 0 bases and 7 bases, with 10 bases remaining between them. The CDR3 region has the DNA TGTGCCAGCTCACCACCAAGCCGAGGGGAGCAGTACTTC. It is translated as CASSPPSRGEQYF.

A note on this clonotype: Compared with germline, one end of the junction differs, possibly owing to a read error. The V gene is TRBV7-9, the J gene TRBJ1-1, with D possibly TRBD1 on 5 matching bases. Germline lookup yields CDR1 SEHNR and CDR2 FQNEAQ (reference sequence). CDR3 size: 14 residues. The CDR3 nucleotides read TGTGCCAGCAGTTCCTGGGGGGGGAACACTGAAGCTCTCTTT. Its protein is CASSSWGGNTEALF.

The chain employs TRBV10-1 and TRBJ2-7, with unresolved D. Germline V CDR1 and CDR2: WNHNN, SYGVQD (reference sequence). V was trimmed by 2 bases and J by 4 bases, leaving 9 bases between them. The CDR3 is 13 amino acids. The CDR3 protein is CASSEIVGYEQYF. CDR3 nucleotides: TGCGCCAGCAGTGAGATTGTAGGGTACGAGCAGTACTTC.

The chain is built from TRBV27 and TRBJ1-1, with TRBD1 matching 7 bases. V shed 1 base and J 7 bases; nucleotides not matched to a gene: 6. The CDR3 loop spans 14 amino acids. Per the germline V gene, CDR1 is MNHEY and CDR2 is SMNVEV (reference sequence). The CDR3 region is CASSLLSGGGEAFF. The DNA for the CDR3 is TGTGCCAGCAGTTTATTGTCAGGGGGAGGTGAAGCTTTCTTT.

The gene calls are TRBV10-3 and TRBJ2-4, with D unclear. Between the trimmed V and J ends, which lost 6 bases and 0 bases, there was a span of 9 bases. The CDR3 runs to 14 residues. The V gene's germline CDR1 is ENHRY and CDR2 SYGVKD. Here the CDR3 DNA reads TGTGCCATCAGGAACACTTTAGCCAAAAACATTCAGTACTTC. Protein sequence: CAIRNTLAKNIQYF.

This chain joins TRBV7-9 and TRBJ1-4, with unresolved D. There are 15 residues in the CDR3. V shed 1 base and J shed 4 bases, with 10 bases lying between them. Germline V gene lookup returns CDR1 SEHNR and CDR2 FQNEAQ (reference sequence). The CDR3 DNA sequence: TGTGCCAGCAGCTTAGGAGACATACGTAATGAAAAACTGTTTTTT. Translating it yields CASSLGDIRNEKLFF.

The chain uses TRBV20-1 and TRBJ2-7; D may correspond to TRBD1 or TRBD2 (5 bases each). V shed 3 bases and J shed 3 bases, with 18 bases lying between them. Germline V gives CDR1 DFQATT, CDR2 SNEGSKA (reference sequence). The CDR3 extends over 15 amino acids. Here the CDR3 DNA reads TGCAGTGCTAGGTCTTACAGGACTTTTGACTACGAGCAGTACTTC. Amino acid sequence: CSARSYRTFDYEQYF.

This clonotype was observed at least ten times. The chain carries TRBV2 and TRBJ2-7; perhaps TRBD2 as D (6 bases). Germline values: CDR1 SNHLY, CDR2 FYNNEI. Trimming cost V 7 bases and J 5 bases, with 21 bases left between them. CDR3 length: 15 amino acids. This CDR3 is CASIPGTPVKNEQYF. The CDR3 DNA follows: TGTGCCAGCATTCCCGGGACTCCCGTAAAAAACGAGCAGTACTTC.

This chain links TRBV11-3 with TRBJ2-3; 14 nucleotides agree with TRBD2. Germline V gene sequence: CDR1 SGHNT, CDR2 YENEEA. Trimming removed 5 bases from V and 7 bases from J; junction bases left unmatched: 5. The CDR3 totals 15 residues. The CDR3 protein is CASSLGTSGGNTQYF. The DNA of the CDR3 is TGTGCCAGCAGCCTCGGGACTAGCGGGGGTAATACGCAGTATTTT.

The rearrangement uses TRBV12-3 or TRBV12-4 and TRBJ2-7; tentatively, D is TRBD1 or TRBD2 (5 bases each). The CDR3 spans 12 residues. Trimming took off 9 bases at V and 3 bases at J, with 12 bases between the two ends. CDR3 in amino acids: CARTGRSYEQYF. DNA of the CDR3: TGTGCCAGGACGGGACGGAGCTACGAGCAGTACTTC.

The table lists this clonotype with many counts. Here the CDR3 DNA reads TGCAGTGCTACCCAGGGGGGGAGGAGGGCCTACGAGCAGTACTTC. Residues: CSATQGGRRAYEQYF. The chain uses TRBV20-1 and TRBJ2-7; TRBD1 or TRBD2 may be the D gene (7 bases each). The CDR3 runs to 15 residues. Looked up from germline, CDR1 is DFQATT and CDR2 is SNEGSKA (reference sequence). V shed 4 bases and J shed 2 bases, with 18 bases lying between them.

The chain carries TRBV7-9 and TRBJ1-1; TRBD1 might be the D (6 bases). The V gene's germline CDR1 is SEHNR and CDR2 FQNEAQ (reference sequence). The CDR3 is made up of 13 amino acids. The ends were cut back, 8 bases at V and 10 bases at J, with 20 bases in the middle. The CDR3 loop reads CASGRRGAFGAFF. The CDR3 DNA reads TGTGCCAGCGGACGGCGGGGGGCATTTGGAGCTTTCTTT.

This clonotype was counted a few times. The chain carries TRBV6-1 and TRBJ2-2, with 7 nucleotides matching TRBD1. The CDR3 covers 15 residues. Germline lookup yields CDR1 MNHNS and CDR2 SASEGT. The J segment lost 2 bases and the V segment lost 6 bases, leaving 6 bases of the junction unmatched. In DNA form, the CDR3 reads TGTGCCAGCAGAGAGGGACAGATAAACACCGGGGAGCTGTTTTTT. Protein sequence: CASREGQINTGELFF.

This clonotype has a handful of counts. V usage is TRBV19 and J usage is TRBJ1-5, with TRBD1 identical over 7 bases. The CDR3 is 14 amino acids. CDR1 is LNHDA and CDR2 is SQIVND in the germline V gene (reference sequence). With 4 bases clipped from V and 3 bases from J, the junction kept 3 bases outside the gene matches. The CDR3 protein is CASSNRGFNQPQHF. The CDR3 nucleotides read TGTGCCAGTAGTAACAGGGGTTTCAATCAGCCCCAGCATTTT.

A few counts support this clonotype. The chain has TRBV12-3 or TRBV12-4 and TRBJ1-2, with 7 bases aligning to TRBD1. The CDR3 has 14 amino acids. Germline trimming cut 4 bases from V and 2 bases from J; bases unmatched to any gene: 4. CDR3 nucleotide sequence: TGTGCCAGCAGTTGGGGGACAGTCAACTATGGCTACACCTTC. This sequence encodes CASSWGTVNYGYTF.

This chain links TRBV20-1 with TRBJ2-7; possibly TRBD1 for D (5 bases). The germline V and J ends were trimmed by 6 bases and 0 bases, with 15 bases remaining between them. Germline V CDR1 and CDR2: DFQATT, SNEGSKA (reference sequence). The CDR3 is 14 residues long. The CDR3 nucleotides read TGCAGTGCCCTTGGGGCGAGCAGCTCCTACGAGCAGTACTTC. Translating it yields CSALGASSSYEQYF.